This T cell receptor (beta chain) was documented in a study of early T cells in non-severe SARS-CoV-2 infection. Across the whole study: Unpaired chains resulted from sequencing bulk RNA of unsorted whole blood.

Unique molecular identifiers were affixed to single, distinct cDNA molecules. One entry per CDR3 protein, called by TCRdb with MiXCR from the 5' RACE reads. The sample consists of roughly 100,000 distinct CDR3 sequences, roughly 14% of them appearing once. Germline CDR1 DFQATT, CDR2 SNEGSKA (reference sequence). The CDR3 runs 16 residues. The trim removed 6 bases at V and 0 bases at J, leaving 7 bases unmatched. V usage is TRBV20-1 and J usage is TRBJ1-5; 11 nucleotides agree with TRBD1. The origin of this receptor is an adult who was a healthcare worker with PCR-confirmed SARS-CoV-2 infection or an uninfected control (not recorded which). The sample consisted of whole blood. Here the CDR3 reads CSAGTGGPYSNQPQHF. CDR3 in DNA: TGCAGTGCCGGGACAGGGGGTCCCTATAGCAATCAGCCCCAGCATTTT.